The 3 T cell receptor beta chains below all came from one sample that was sequenced in a study of control samples from healthy donors and cancer patients. Clones were read by immunoSEQ multiplex PCR, and TCRdb kept only the in-frame ones, dropping some. The sample includes 100,000 or so clones, roughly nine tenths seen only once; the top ten take roughly 0.92%. Sequencing input: blood. The receptors originated from a woman in her 30s in good health.

This rearrangement joins TRBV5-4 to TRBJ2-3; a possible D gene is TRBD2 (6 bases). Germline V gives CDR1 SGHNT, CDR2 YYREEE (reference sequence). The CDR3 totals 16 residues. Trimming removed 5 bases at V and 4 bases at J, with 20 bases between. CDR3 DNA: TGTGCCAGCAGTTATACGGGACTGGTGGCGGCAGATACGCAGTATTTT. Its translation is CASSYTGLVAADTQYF. The full variable domain, completed using reference TRBV5-4 and TRBJ2-3, is ETGVTQSPTHLIKTRGQQVTLRCSSQSGHNTVSWYQQALGQGPQFIFQYYREEENGRGNFPPRFSGLQFPNYSSELNVNALELDDSALYLCASSYTGLVAADTQYFGPGTRLTVL.

This chain uses TRBV3-1 (or the pseudogene TRBV3-2) with TRBJ1-2, with D maybe TRBD1 (6 bases). The CDR3 is 17 amino acids. Trimming removed 4 bases from V and 0 bases from J, with 18 bases in between. Germline V gene lookup returns CDR1 LGHDT and CDR2 YNNKEL (reference sequence). The CDR3 is CASSRPGTPTTNYGYTF. The CDR3 nucleotides are TGTGCCAGCAGCCGTCCCGGGACACCAACCACTAACTATGGCTACACCTTC.

This chain uses TRBV7-6 with TRBJ1-4; the match to TRBD1 covers 7 bases. The germline gives CDR1 SGHVS, CDR2 FNYEAQ. J was trimmed by 4 bases and V by 1 base; bases with no gene match: 0. This CDR3 comprises 14 residues. This CDR3 reads CASSLGDSNEKLFF. The CDR3 DNA follows: TGTGCCAGCAGCTTAGGGGACAGTAATGAAAAACTGTTTTTT.